This T cell receptor (beta chain) was recorded in a study of monozygotic twins with cystic fibrosis. Data came from immunoSEQ multiplex PCR; TCRdb stores just in-frame clones and leaves some out. The sample comprises approximately 33,000 clones, under 90% of which are singletons, and 1.5% to 2% rests with the top ten. Findings and caveats of the study: V usage most resembled the co-twin in 13 of 16 pairs. Nucleotide-identical clonotype sharing was significantly higher within monozygotic CF twin pairs than between unrelated CF individuals.

Between the trimmed V and J ends, which lost 1 base and 7 bases, there was a span of 1 base. Germline V gene data show CDR1 as LNHDA and CDR2 as SQIVND (reference sequence). The CDR3 is 10 amino acids. Concerning this clone: Its antigen remains unknown.

Material for sequencing was blood. This receptor was obtained from a girl aged 2-10 years with cystic fibrosis. The V and J genes are TRBV19 and TRBJ1-2, with D unresolved. The CDR3 region is CASSIVGYTF. The CDR3 DNA is TGTGCCAGTAGTATAGTTGGCTACACCTTC.